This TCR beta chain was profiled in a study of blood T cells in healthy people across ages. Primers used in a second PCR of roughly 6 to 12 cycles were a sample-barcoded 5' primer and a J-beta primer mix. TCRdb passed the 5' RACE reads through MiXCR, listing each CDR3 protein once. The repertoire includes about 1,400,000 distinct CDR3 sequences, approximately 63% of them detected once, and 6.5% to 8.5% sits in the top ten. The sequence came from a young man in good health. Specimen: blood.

The CDR3 DNA reads TGCGCCAGCGCCAGTCGGGGCCTCGACTATGGCTACACCTTC. Translating it yields CASASRGLDYGYTF. This sequence joins TRBV5-1 and TRBJ1-2, with D tentatively TRBD1 (5 bases). The V and J ends lost 7 bases and 3 bases respectively, with 16 bases between them. Germline assignment: CDR1 SGHRS and CDR2 YFSETQ. The CDR3 is 14 amino acids. The full variable domain, rest sourced from reference TRBV5-1 and TRBJ1-2, is KAGVTQTPRYLIKTRGQQVTLSCSPISGHRSVSWYQQTPGQGLQFLFEYFSETQRNKGNFPGRFSGRQFSNSRSEMNVSTLELGDSALYLCASASRGLDYGYTFGSGTRLTVV.